The T cell receptor beta chain described here comes from a study of cytomegalovirus exposure and HLA in healthy donors. With 60 Vbeta and 13 Jbeta primers, the PCR was carried out. Profiled with immunoSEQ multiplex PCR; TCRdb holds only in-frame clones, not every one. Of about 210,000 clones listed, 65% to 85% were seen once; the top ten hold roughly 1.7%. A remark on this clone: The antigen remains undetermined.

Overall study results and limits: Most TCR beta V segments were productive about 87% or about 30% of the time in an earlier analysis. Using the classifier, cytomegalovirus status was reportedly diagnosed with high specificity and sensitivity.

The TCR was taken from a man aged 35-49 years in good health and CMV-seropositive. Source material: PBMCs.

The CDR3: CATYTREGLFMNTEAFF. The CDR3 DNA is TGCGCCACCTACACAAGAGAGGGCCTATTTATGAACACTGAAGCTTTCTTT. V usage is TRBV10-1 and J usage is TRBJ1-1; unclear D gene. CDR1 and CDR2 (germline): WNHNN, SYGVQD (reference sequence). The germline V and J ends were trimmed by 10 bases and 0 bases, with 24 bases remaining between them. CDR3 length: 17 residues.